These 8 T cell receptor beta chains were sequenced from one sample in a study of T cell responses to AZD1222 COVID-19 vaccine. Sequencing used immunoSEQ multiplex PCR; TCRdb keeps in-frame clones, though not all of them. Seen here are 95,000 to 150,000 clones, roughly 91% observed once, and the top ten hold around 5%. Sequenced here: peripheral blood, sampled 28 days after the second AZD1222 dose. These receptors were taken from an adult who received the AZD1222 COVID-19 vaccine.

The chain combines TRBV7-2 with TRBJ1-2; possibly TRBD1 for D (5 bases). Per germline, CDR1 SGHTA and CDR2 FQGNSA. This CDR3 has 15 residues. V gave up 0 bases and J gave up 3 bases, with 11 bases separating them. The DNA for the CDR3 is TGTGCCAGCAGCTTAGCGCCCCAGGGAGACTATGGCTACACCTTC. Translated: CASSLAPQGDYGYTF.

V and J are TRBV3-1 (or the pseudogene TRBV3-2) and TRBJ1-2; tentative D call: TRBD1 (6 bases). The CDR3 totals 15 residues. Germline V gives CDR1 LGHDT, CDR2 YNNKEL (reference sequence). V lost 3 bases and J lost 4, with 15 bases in between. Here the CDR3 DNA reads TGTGCCAGCAGCCAGCCGGCAGGGGCTGGCTATGGCTACACCTTC. This gives the protein CASSQPAGAGYGYTF.

The rearrangement uses TRBV3-1 (or the pseudogene TRBV3-2) and TRBJ1-2; no definite D call. The CDR3 has 14 amino acids. Per the germline V gene, CDR1 is LGHDT and CDR2 is YNNKEL (reference sequence). V lost 4 bases, J lost 6 bases, and 15 bases lay in between. The CDR3 loop is CASSRTGSKNGYTF. The CDR3 DNA sequence: TGTGCCAGCAGCCGGACTGGATCAAAAAATGGCTACACCTTC.

J is TRBJ1-3 and V is TRBV6-4, with TRBD1 matching 8 bases. CDR3 length: 17 residues. Losses at the gene ends were 0 bases for V and 7 bases for J; bases not matched to a gene: 11. CDR1 and CDR2 (germline): MRHNA, SNTAGT. Written as DNA, the CDR3 is TGTGCCAGCAGTGACTCTCCGGACAGGGAATGGTGTAACACCATATATTTT. Its protein is CASSDSPDREWCNTIYF.

The genes are TRBV5-1 and TRBJ1-1; 7 positions match TRBD1. CDR1 SGHRS and CDR2 YFSETQ come from the germline V gene. Germline trimming cut 1 base from V and 1 base from J; bases unmatched to any gene: 1. The CDR3 consists of 14 residues. This chain's CDR3 is CASSLTGENTEAFF. CDR3 bases: TGCGCCAGCAGCTTGACAGGGGAGAACACTGAAGCTTTCTTT.

This chain connects TRBV11-1 to TRBJ2-1, with TRBD1 matching over 7 bases. This CDR3 comprises 15 residues. Germline assignment: CDR1 SGHAT and CDR2 FQDESV (reference sequence). The ends lost 5 bases at V and 4 bases at J; junction bases unmatched: 8. For the CDR3, the DNA is TGTGCCAGCAGCGCCCGGGACAGAAAGTACAATGAGCAGTTCTTC. It specifies CASSARDRKYNEQFF.

The chain joins TRBV7-9 to TRBJ1-1; 7 positions match TRBD1. J gave up 5 bases and V 5 bases, and 8 bases lay outside the gene matches. This CDR3 is 14 amino acids long. Germline V CDR1 and CDR2: SEHNR, FQNEAQ (reference sequence). The CDR3 protein is CASSIGQEWTEAFF. The CDR3 coding sequence is TGTGCCAGCAGCATCGGACAGGAATGGACTGAAGCTTTCTTT. The full variable domain, rest sourced from reference TRBV7-9 and TRBJ1-1, is DTGVSQNPRHKITKRGQNVTFRCDPISEHNRLYWYRQTLGQGPEFLTYFQNEAQLEKSRLLSDRFSAERPKGSFSTLEIQRTEQGDSAMYLCASSIGQEWTEAFFGQGTRLTVV.

This clone was seen just once. CDR3 region: CASSLKGGSEQFF. The CDR3 DNA reads as TGTGCCAGCAGCTTAAAGGGGGGTAGTGAGCAGTTCTTC. The chain uses TRBV7-3 and TRBJ2-1; D might be TRBD1 or TRBD2, each matching 6 bases. V shed 1 base and J shed 9 bases, with 10 bases lying between them. Per germline, CDR1 SGHTA and CDR2 FQGTGA. This CDR3 is built from 13 residues.